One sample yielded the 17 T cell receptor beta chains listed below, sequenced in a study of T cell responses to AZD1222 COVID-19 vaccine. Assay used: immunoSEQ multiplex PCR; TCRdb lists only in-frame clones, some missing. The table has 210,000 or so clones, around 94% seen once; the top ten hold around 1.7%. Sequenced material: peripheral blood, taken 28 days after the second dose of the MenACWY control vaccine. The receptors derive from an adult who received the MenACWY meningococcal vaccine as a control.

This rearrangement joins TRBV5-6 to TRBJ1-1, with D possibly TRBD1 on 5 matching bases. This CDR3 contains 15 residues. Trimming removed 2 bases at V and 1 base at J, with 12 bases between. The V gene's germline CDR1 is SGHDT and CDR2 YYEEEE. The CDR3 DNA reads TGTGCCAGCAGCTTTTACAGGATCGGGAACACTGAAGCTTTCTTT. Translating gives CASSFYRIGNTEAFF.

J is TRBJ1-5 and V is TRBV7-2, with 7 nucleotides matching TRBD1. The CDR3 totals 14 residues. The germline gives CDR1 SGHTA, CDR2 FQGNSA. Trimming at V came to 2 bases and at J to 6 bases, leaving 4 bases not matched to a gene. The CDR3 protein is CASSLNRGTQPQHF. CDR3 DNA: TGTGCCAGCAGCTTAAACAGGGGTACTCAGCCCCAGCATTTT.

In DNA, the CDR3 is TGTGCCAGCAGTTACCGCGGGACAGGGCAGGACGAGCAGTACTTC. Translated: CASSYRGTGQDEQYF. The gene calls are TRBV6-5 and TRBJ2-7, with 9 nucleotides matching TRBD1. V dropped 2 bases and J dropped 5; count of bases not matched to a gene: 7. This CDR3 is built from 15 residues. Germline CDR1 MNHEY, CDR2 SVGAGI.

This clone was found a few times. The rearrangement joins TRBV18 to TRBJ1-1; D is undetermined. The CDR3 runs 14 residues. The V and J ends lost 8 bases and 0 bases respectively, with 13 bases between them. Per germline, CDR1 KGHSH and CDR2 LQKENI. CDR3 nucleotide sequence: TGTGCCAGCACAGCAGGAAACATGAACACTGAAGCTTTCTTT. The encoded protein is CASTAGNMNTEAFF.

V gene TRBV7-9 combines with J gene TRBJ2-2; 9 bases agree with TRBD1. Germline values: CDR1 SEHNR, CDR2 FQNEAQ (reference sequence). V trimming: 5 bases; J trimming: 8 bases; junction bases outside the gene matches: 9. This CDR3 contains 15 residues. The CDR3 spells CASSAGTGNTGELFF. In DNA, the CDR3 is TGTGCCAGCAGCGCCGGGACAGGGAATACTGGGGAGCTGTTTTTT.

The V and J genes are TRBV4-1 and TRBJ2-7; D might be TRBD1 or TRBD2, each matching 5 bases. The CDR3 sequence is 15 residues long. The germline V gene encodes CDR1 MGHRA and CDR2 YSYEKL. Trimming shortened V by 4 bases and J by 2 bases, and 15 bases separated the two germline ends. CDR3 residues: CASSPSRGSTYEQYF. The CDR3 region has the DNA TGCGCCAGCAGCCCCTCGAGGGGCTCGACCTACGAGCAGTACTTC.

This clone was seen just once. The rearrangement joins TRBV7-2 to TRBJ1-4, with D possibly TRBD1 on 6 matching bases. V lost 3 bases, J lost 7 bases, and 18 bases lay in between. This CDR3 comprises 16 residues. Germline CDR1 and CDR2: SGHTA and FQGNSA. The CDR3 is CASSFEITGRSEKLFF. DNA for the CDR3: TGTGCCAGCAGCTTTGAGATTACAGGGCGATCTGAAAAACTGTTTTTT.

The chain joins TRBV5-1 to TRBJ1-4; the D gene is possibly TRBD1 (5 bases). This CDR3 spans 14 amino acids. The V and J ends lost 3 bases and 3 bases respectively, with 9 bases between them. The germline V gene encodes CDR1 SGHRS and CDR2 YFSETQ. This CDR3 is CASSSEGANEKLFF. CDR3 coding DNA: TGCGCCAGCAGCTCGGAAGGGGCTAATGAAAAACTGTTTTTT.

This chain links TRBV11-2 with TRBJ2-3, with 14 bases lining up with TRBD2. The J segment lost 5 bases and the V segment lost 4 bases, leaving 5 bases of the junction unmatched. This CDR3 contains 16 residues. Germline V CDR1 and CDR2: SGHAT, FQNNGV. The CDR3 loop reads CASSWGTSGGQDTQYF. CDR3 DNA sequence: TGTGCCAGCAGCTGGGGGACTAGCGGGGGCCAAGATACGCAGTATTTT.

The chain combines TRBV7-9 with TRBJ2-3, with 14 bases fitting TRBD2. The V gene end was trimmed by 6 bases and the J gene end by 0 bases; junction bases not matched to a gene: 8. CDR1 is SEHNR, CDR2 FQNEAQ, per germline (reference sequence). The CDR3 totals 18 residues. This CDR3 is CASSFTTSGRASTDTQYF. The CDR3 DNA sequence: TGTGCCAGCAGTTTCACGACTAGCGGGAGGGCGAGCACAGATACGCAGTATTTT.

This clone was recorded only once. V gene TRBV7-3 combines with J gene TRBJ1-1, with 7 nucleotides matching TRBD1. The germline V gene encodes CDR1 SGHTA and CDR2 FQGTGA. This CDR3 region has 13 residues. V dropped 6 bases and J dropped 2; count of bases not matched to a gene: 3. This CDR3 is CASRGQLNTEAFF. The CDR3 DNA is TGTGCCAGCAGGGGACAGCTAAACACTGAAGCTTTCTTT. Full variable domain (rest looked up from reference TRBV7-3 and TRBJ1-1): GAGVSQTPSNKVTEKGKYVELRCDPISGHTALYWYRQSLGQGPEFLIYFQGTGAADDSGLPNDRFFAVRPEGSVSTLKIQRTERGDSAVYLCASRGQLNTEAFFGQGTRLTVV.

The CDR3 loop reads CATSVGGTEAFF. CDR3 sequence (DNA): TGTGCCACCAGTGTAGGGGGCACTGAAGCTTTCTTT. This sequence joins TRBV24-1 and TRBJ1-1, with a tentative D call TRBD1 (6 bases). The V and J ends lost 5 bases and 4 bases respectively, with 7 bases between them. The CDR3 is made up of 12 amino acids. Looked up from germline, CDR1 is KGHDR and CDR2 is SFDVKD.

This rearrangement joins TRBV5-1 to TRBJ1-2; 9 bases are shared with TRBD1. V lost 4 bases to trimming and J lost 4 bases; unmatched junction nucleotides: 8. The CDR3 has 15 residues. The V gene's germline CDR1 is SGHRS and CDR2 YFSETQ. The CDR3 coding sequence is TGCGCCAGCAGCCCGGGGGACAGGGACCTCTATGGCTACACCTTC. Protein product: CASSPGDRDLYGYTF.

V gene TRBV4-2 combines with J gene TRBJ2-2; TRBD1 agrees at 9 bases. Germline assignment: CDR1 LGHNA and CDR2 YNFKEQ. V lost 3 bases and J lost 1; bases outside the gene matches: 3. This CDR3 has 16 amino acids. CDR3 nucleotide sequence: TGTGCCAGCAGCCAGAGGGGACAGGGGAACACCGGGGAGCTGTTTTTT. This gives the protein CASSQRGQGNTGELFF.

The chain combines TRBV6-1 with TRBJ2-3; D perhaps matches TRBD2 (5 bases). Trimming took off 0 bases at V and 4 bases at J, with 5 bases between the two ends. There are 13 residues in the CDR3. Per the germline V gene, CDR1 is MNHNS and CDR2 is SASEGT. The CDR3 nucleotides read TGTGCCAGCAGTGAAGCGCGGGCAGATACGCAGTATTTT. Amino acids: CASSEARADTQYF.

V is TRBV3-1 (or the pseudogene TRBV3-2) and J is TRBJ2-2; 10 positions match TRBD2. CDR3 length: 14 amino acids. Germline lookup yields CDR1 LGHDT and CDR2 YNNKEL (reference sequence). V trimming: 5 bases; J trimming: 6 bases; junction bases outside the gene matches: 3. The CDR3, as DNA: TGTGCCAGCAGCAAGCGGGAGGGGTCCGGGGAGCTGTTTTTT. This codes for CASSKREGSGELFF.

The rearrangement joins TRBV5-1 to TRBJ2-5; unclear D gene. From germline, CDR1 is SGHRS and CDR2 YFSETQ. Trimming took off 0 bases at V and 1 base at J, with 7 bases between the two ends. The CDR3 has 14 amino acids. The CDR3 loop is CASSLAQPQETQYF. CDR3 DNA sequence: TGCGCCAGCAGCTTGGCGCAGCCCCAAGAGACCCAGTACTTC.